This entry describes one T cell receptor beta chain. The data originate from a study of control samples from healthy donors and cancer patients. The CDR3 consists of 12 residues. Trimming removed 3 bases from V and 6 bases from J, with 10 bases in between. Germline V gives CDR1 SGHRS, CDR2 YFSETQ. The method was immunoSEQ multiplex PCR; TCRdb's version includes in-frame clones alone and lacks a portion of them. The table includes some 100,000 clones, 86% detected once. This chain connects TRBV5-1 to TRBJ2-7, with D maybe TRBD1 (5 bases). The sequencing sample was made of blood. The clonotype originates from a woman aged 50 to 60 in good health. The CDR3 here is CASSSRQSEQYF. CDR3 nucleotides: TGCGCCAGCAGCTCCCGACAGTCCGAGCAGTACTTC.